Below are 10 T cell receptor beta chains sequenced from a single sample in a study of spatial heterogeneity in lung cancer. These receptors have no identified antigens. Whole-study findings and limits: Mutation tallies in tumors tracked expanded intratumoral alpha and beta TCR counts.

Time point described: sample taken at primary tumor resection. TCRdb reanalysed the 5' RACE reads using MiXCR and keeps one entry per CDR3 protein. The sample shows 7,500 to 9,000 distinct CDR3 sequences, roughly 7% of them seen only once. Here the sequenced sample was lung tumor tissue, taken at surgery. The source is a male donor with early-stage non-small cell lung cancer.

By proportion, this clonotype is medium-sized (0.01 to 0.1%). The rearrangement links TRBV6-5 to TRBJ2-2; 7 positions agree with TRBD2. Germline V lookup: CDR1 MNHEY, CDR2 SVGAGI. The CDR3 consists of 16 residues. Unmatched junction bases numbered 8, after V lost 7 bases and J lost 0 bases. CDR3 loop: CASTGVAGANTGELFF. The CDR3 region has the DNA TGTGCCAGCACCGGAGTAGCGGGTGCGAACACCGGGGAGCTGTTTTTT.

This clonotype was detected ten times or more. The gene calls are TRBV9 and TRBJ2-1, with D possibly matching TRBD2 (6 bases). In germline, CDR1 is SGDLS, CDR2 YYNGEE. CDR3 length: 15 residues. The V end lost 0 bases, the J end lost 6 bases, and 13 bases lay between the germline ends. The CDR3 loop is CASSVGRAGSNEQFF. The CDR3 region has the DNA TGTGCCAGCAGCGTAGGTAGGGCCGGGAGCAATGAGCAGTTCTTC.

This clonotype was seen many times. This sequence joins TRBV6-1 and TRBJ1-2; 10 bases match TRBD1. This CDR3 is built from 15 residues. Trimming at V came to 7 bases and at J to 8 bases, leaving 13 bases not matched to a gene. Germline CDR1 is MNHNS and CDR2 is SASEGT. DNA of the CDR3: TGTGCCAGCATCCCCCGAGACAGGGGGCAGGGAGGCTACACCTTC. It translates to CASIPRDRGQGGYTF.

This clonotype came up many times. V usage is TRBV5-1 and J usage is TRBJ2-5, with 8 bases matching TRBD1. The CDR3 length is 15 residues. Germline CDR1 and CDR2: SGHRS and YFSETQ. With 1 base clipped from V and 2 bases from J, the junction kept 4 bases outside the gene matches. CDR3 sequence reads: CASSLTGGIQETQYF. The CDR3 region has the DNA TGCGCCAGCAGCTTGACAGGGGGAATACAAGAGACCCAGTACTTC.

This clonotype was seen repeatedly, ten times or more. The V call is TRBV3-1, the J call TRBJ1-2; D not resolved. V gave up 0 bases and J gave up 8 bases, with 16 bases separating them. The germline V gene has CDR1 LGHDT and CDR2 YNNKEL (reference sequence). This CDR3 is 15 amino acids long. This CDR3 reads CASSQDVARSRGYTF. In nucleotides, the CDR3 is TGTGCCAGCAGCCAAGATGTAGCCCGATCGAGGGGCTACACCTTC.

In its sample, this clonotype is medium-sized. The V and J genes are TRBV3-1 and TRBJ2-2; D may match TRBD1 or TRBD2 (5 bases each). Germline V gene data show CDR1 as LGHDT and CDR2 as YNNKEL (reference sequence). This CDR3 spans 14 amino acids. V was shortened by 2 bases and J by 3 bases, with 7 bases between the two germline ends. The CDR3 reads CASSQRGDTGELFF. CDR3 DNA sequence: TGTGCCAGCAGCCAACGAGGGGACACCGGGGAGCTGTTTTTT.

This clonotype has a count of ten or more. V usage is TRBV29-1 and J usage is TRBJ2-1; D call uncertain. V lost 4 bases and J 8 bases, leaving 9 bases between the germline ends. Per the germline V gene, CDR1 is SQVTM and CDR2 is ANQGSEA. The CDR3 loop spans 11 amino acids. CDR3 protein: CSVGALDEQFF. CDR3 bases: TGCAGCGTTGGGGCTCTGGATGAGCAGTTCTTC.

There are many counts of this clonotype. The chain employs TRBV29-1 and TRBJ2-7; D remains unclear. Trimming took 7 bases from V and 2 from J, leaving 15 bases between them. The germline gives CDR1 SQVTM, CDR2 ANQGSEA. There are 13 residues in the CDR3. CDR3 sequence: CSAWTDETYEQYF. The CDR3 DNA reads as TGCAGCGCTTGGACCGACGAAACCTACGAGCAGTACTTC.

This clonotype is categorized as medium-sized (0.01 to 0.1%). This CDR3 is CAISASGRANTEAFF. Written as DNA, the CDR3 is TGTGCCATCAGTGCCTCGGGACGGGCGAACACTGAAGCTTTCTTT. The genes are TRBV10-3 and TRBJ1-1; tentatively, D is TRBD1 (5 bases). The CDR3 runs to 15 residues. Germline CDR1 reads ENHRY; CDR2 reads SYGVKD. V gave up 4 bases and J gave up 1 base, with 13 bases separating them.

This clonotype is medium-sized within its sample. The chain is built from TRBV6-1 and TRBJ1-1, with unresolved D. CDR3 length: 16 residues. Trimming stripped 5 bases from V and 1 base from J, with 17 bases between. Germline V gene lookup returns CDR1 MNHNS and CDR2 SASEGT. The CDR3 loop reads CASSKRRAGANTEAFF. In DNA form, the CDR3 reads TGTGCCAGCAGTAAGAGACGGGCGGGTGCGAACACTGAAGCTTTCTTT.